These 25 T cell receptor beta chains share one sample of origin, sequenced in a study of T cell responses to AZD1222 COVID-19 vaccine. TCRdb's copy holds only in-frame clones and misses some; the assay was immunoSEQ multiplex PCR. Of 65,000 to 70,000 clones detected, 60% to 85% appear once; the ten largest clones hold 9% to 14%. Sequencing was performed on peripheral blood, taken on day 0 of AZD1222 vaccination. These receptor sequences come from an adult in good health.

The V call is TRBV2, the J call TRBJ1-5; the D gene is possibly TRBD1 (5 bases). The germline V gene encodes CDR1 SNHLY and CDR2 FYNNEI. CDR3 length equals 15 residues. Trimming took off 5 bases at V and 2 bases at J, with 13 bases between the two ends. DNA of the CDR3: TGTGCCAGCAGTATAGCTGGGGGTGGCAATCAGCCCCAGCATTTT. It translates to CASSIAGGGNQPQHF.

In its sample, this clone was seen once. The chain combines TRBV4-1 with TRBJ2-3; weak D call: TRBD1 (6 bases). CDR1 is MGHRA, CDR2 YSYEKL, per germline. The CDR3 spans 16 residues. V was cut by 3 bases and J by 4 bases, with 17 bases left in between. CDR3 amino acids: CASSQATGNSPDTQYF. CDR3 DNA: TGCGCCAGCAGCCAGGCCACAGGGAACAGCCCAGATACGCAGTATTTT.

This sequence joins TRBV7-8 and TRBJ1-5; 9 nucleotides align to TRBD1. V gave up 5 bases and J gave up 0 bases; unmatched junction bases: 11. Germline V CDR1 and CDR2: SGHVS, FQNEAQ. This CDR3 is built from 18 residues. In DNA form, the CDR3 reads TGTGCCAGCAGCCTCTACGGGACAGGGTTGGATAGCAATCAGCCCCAGCATTTT. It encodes CASSLYGTGLDSNQPQHF.

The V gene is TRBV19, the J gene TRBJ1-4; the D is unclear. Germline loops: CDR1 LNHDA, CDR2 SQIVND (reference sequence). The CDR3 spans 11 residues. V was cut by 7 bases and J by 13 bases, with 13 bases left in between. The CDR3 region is CASTADRGLFF. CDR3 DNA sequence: TGTGCCAGTACTGCTGATAGAGGACTGTTTTTT. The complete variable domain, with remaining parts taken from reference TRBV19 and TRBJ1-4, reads DGGITQSPKYLFRKEGQNVTLSCEQNLNHDAMYWYRQDPGQGLRLIYYSQIVNDFQKGDIAEGYSVSREKKESFPLTVTSAQKNPTAFYLCASTADRGLFFGSGTQLSVL.

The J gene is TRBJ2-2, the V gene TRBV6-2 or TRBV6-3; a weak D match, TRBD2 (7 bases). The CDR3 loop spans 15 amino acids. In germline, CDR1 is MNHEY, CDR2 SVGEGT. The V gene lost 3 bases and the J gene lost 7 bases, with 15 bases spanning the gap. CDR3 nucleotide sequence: TGTGCCAGCAGTTATGGTGGGGGGGCCGTCGGGGAGCTGTTTTTT. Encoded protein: CASSYGGGAVGELFF.

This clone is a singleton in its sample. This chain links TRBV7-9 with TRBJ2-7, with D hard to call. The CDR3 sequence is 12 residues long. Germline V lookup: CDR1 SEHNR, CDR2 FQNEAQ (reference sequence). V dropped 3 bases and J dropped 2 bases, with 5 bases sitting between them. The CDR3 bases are TGTGCCAGCAGCTTTCAACCCTACGAGCAGTACTTC. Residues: CASSFQPYEQYF.

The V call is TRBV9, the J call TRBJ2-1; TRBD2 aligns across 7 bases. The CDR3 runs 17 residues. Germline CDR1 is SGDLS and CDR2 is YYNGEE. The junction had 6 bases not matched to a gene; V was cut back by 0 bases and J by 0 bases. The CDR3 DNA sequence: TGTGCCAGCAGCGTAGTTGGGCTAGCGGCCTCCTACAATGAGCAGTTCTTC. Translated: CASSVVGLAASYNEQFF.

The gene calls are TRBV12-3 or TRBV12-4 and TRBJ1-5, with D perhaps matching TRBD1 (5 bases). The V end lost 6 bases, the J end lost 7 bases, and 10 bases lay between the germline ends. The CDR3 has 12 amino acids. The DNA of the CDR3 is TGTGCCAGCAGCCTGGGGGGGCAGCCCCAGCATTTT. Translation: CASSLGGQPQHF.

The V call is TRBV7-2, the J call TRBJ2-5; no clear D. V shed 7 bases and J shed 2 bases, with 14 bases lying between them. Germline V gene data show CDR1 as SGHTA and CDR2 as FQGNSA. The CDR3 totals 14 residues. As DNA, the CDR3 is TGTGCCAGCAACCCTATCGGCCGTCAAGAGACCCAGTACTTC. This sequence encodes CASNPIGRQETQYF.

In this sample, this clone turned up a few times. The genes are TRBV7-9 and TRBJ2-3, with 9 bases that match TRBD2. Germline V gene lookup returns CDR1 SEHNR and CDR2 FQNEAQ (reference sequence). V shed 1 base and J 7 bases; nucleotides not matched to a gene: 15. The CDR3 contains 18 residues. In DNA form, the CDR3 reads TGTGCCAGCAGCTTAGGACTTTTTGGTAGCGGGGGACGAAATACGCAGTATTTT. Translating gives CASSLGLFGSGGRNTQYF.

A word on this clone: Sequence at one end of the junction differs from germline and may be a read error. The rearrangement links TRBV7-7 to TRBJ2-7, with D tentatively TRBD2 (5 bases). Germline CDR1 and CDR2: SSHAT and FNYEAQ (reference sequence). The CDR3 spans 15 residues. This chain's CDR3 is CASSLAHAGGYEQYF. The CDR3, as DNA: TGTGCTAGCAGCTTAGCCCACGCGGGTGGGTACGAGCAGTACTTC.

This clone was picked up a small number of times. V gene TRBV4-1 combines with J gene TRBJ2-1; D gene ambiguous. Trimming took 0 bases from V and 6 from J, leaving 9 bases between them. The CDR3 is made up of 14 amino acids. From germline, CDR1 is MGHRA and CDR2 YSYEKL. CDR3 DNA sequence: TGCGCCAGCAGCCAAGATGCAGGAACCAATGAGCAGTTCTTC. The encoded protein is CASSQDAGTNEQFF.

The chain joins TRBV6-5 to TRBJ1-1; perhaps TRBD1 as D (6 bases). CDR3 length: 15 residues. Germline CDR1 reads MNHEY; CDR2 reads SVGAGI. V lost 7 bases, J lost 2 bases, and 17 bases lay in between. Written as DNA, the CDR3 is TGTGCCAGCAACACCCGGACAGTACTCAACACTGAAGCTTTCTTT. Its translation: CASNTRTVLNTEAFF.

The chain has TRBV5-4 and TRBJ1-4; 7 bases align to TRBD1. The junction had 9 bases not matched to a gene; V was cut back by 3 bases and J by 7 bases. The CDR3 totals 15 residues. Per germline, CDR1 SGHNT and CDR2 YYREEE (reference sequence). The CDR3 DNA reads TGTGCCAGCAGCTCGACAGGGATAGGGGGTGAAAAACTGTTTTTT. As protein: CASSSTGIGGEKLFF.

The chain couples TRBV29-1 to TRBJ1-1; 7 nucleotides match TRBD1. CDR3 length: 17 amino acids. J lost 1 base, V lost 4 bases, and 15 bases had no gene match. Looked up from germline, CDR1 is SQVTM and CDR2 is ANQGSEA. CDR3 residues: CSVVGGRDRERNTEAFF. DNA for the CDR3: TGCAGCGTTGTGGGAGGACGGGACAGAGAGAGGAACACTGAAGCTTTCTTT.

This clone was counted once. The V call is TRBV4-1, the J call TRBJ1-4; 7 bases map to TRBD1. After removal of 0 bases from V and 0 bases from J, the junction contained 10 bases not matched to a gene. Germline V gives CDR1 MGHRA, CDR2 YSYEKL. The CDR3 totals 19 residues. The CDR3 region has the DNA TGCGCCAGCAGCCAAGACCTTTTGGGACAGCTTACAACTAATGAAAAACTGTTTTTT. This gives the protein CASSQDLLGQLTTNEKLFF.

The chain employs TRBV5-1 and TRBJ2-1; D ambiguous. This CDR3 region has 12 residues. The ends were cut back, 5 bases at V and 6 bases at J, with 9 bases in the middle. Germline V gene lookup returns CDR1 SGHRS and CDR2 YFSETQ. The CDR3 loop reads CASSPMGNEQFF. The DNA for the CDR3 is TGCGCCAGCAGTCCTATGGGCAATGAGCAGTTCTTC.

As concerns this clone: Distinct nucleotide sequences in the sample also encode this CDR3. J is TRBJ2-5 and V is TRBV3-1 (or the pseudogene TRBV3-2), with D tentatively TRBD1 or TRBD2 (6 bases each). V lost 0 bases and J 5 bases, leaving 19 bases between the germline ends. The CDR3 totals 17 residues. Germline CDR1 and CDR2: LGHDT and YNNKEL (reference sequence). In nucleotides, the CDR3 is TGTGCCAGCAGCCAAGATGAGGGGGGCAGGGCCCAGGAGACCCAGTACTTC. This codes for CASSQDEGGRAQETQYF.

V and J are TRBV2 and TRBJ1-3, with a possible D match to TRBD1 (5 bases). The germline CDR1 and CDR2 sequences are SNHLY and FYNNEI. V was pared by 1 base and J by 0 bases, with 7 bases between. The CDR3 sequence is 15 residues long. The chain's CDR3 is CASSEEGFSGNTIYF. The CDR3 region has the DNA TGTGCCAGCAGTGAAGAGGGGTTCTCTGGAAACACCATATATTTT.

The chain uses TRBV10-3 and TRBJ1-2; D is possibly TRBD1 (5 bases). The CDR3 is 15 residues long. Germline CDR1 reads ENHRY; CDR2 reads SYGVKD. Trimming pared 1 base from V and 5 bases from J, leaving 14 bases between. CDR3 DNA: TGTGCCATCAGTGAGTTTGTGGGGGACCAATATGGCTACACCTTC. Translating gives CAISEFVGDQYGYTF.

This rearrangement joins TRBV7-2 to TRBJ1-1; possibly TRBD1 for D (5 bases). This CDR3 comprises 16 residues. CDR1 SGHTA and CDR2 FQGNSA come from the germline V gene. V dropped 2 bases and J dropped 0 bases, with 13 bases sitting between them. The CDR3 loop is CASSLYTGGVNTEAFF. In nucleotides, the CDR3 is TGTGCCAGCAGCTTATATACCGGGGGGGTGAACACTGAAGCTTTCTTT.

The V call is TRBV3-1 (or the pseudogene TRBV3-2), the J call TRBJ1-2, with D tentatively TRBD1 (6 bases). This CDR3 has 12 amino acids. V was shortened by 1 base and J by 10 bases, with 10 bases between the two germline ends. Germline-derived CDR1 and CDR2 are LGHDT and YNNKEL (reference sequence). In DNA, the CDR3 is TGTGCCAGCAGCCAAGGTGGACAGACCTACACCTTC. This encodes CASSQGGQTYTF.

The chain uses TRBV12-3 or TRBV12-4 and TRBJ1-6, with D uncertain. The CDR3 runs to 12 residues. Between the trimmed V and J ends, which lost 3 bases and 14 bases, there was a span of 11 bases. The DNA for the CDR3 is TGTGCCAGCAGTTTGGGTGTTCTATCCCTCCACTTT. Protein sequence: CASSLGVLSLHF.

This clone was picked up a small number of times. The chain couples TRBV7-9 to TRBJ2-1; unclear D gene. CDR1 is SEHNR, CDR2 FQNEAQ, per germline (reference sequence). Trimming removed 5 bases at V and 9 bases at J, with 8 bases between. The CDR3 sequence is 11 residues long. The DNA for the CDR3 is TGTGCCAGCAGCACCTGGGGTGAGCAGTTCTTC. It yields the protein CASSTWGEQFF. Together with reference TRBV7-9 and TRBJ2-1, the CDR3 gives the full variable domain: DTGVSQNPRHKITKRGQNVTFRCDPISEHNRLYWYRQTLGQGPEFLTYFQNEAQLEKSRLLSDRFSAERPKGSFSTLEIQRTEQGDSAMYLCASSTWGEQFFGPGTRLTVL.

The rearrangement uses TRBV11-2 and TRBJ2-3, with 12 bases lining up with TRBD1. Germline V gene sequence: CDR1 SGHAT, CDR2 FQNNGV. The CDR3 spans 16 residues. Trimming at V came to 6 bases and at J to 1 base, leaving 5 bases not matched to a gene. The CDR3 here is CASRAGTGGGTDTQYF. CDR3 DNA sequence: TGTGCCAGCAGAGCCGGGACAGGGGGCGGCACAGATACGCAGTATTTT.